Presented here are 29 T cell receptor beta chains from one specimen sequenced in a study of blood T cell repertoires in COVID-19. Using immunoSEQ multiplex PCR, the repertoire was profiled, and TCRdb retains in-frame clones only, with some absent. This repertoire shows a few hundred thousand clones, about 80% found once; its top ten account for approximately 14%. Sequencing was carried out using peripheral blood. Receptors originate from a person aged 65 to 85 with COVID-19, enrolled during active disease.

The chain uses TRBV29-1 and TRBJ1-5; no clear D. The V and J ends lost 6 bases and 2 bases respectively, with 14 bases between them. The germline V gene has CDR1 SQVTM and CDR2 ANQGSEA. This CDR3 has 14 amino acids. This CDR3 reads CSVATQKGNQPQHF. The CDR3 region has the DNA TGCAGCGTGGCCACACAAAAAGGCAATCAGCCCCAGCATTTT.

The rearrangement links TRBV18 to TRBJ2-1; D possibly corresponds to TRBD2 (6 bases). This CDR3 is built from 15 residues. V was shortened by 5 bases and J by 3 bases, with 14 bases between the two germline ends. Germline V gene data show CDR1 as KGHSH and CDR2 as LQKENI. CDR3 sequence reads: CASSGSGVVYNEQFF. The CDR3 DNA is TGTGCCAGCTCAGGTTCGGGAGTGGTCTACAATGAGCAGTTCTTC.

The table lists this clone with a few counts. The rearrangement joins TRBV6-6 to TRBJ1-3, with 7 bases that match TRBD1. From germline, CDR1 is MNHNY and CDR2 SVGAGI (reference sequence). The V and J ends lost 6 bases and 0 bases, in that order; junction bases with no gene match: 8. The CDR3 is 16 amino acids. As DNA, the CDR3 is TGTGCCAGCAGCCTCGGACAGGCTGGCTCTGGAAACACCATATATTTT. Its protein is CASSLGQAGSGNTIYF.

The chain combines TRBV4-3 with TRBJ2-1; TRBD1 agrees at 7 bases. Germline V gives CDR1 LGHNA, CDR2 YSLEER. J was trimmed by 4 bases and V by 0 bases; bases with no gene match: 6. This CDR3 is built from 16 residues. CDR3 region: CASSQDPTGPYNEQFF. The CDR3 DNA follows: TGCGCCAGCAGCCAAGACCCGACAGGGCCGTACAATGAGCAGTTCTTC.

CDR3 in amino acids: CASHRGGNKNIPSGANVLTF. CDR3 coding DNA: TGTGCCAGCCACCGTGGGGGGAATAAAAACATCCCTTCTGGGGCCAACGTCCTGACTTTC. The chain is built from TRBV18 and TRBJ2-6, with D possibly TRBD2 on 6 matching bases. Germline V gene data show CDR1 as KGHSH and CDR2 as LQKENI. Trimming cost V 8 bases and J 1 base, with 27 bases left between them. CDR3 length: 20 residues.

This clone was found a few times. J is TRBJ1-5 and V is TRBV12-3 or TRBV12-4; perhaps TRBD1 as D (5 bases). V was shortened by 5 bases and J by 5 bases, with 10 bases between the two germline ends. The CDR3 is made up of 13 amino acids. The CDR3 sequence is CASSRGGDQPQHF. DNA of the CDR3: TGTGCCAGCAGTCGCGGAGGGGATCAGCCCCAGCATTTT.

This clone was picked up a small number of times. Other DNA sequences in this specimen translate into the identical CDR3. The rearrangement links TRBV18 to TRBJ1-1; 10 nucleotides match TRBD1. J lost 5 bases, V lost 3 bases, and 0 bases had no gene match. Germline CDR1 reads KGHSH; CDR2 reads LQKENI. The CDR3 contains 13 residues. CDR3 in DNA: TGTGCCAGCTCACCGGGACAGGGGACTGAAGCTTTCTTT. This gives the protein CASSPGQGTEAFF.

The CDR3 region has the DNA TGTGCCAGCAGAAGCCCGACTAAGGACAGGGTGGCAAAAAACATTCAGTACTTC. Protein product: CASRSPTKDRVAKNIQYF. The chain combines TRBV2 with TRBJ2-4; TRBD1 aligns across 8 bases. V was pared by 6 bases and J by 4 bases, with 17 bases of the junction left unmatched. This CDR3 comprises 18 residues. The germline gives CDR1 SNHLY, CDR2 FYNNEI.

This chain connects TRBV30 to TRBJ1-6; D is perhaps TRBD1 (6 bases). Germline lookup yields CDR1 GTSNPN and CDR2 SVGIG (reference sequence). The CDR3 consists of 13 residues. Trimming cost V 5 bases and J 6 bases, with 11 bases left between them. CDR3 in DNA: TGTGCCTGGTCCGGGACATCTAATTCACCCCTCCACTTT. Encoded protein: CAWSGTSNSPLHF.

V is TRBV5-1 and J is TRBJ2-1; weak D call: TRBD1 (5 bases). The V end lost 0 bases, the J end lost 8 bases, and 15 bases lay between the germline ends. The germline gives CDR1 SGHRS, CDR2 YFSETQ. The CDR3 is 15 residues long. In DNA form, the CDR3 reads TGCGCCAGCAGCTTGGGGGCTAGACAGTTCGATGAGCAGTTCTTC. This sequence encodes CASSLGARQFDEQFF.

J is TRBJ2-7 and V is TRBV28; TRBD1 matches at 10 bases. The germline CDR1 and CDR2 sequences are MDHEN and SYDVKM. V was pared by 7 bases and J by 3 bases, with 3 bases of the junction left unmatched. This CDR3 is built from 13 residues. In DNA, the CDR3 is TGTGCCAGCAAGGGACAGGGGAGCTACGAGCAGTACTTC. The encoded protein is CASKGQGSYEQYF.

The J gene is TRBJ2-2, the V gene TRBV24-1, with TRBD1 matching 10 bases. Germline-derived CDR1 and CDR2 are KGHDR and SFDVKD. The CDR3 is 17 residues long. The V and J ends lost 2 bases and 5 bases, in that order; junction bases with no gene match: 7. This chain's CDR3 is CATSDSRDRGYTGELFF. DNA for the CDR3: TGTGCCACCAGTGATTCACGGGACAGGGGATATACCGGGGAGCTGTTTTTT.

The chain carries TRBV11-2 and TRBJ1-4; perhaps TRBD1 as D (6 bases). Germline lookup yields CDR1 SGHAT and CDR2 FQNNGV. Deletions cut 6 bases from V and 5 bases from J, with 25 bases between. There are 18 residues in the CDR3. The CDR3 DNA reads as TGTGCCAGCAGTCCACGCCGCAGGGTGGCGGGGGCAAATGAAAAACTGTTTTTT. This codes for CASSPRRRVAGANEKLFF. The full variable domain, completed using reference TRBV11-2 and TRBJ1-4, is EAGVAQSPRYKIIEKRQSVAFWCNPISGHATLYWYQQILGQGPKLLIQFQNNGVVDDSQLPKDRFSAERLKGVDSTLKIQPAKLEDSAVYLCASSPRRRVAGANEKLFFGSGTQLSVL.

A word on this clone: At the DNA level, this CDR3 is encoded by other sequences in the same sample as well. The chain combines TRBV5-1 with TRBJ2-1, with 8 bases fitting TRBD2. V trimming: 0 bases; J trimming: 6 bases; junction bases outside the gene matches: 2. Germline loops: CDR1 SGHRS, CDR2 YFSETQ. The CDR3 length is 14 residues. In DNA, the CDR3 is TGCGCCAGCAGCTTGGATCGGGGGGGCAATGAGCAGTTCTTC. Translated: CASSLDRGGNEQFF.

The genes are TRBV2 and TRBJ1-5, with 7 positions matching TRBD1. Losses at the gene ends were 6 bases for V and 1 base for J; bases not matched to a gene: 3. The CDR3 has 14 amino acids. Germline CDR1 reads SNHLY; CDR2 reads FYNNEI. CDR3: CASSRDRSNQPQHF. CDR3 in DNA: TGTGCCAGCAGCCGGGACAGAAGCAATCAGCCCCAGCATTTT.

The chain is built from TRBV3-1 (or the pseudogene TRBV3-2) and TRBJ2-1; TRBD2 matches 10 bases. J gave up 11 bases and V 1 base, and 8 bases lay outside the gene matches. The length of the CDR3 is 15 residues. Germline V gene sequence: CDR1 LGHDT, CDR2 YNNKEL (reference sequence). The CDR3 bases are TGTGCCAGCAGCCAAGCGCTGGTAGCGGGAGGCAAGCAGTTCTTC. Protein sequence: CASSQALVAGGKQFF.

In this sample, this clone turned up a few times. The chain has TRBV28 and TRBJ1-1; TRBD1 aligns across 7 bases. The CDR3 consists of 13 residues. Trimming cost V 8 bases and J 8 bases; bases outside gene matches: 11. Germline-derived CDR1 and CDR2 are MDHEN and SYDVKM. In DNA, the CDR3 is TGTGCCAGCCTTAGGTCGGGACAGAGGGAAGCTTTCTTT. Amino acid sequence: CASLRSGQREAFF.

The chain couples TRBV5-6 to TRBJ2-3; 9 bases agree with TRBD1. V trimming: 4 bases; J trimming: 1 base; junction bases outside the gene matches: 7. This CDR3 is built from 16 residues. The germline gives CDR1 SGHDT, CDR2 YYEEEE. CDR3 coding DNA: TGTGCCAGCAGCCGAGACAGGGGGTCTGGCACAGATACGCAGTATTTT. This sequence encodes CASSRDRGSGTDTQYF.

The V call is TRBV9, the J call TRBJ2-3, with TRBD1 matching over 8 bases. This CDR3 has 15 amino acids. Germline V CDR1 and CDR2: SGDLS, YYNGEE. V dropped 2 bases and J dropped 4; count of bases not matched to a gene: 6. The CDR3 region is CASSVGTGSSDTQYF. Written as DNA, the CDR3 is TGTGCCAGCAGCGTGGGGACAGGCTCGTCAGATACGCAGTATTTT.

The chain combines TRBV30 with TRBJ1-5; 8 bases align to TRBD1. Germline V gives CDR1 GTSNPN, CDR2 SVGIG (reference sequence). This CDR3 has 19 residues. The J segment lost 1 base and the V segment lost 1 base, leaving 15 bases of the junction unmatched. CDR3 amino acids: CAWSGTTVGRGRSNQPQHF. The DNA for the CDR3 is TGTGCCTGGAGTGGAACCACTGTAGGCAGGGGGCGAAGCAATCAGCCCCAGCATTTT.

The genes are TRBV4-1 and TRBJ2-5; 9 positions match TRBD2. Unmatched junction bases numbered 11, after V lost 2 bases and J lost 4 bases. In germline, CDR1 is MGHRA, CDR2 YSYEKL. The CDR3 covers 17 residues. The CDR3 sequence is CASSQIPGLAPGETQYF. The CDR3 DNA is TGCGCCAGCAGCCAAATACCGGGACTAGCTCCCGGAGAGACCCAGTACTTC.

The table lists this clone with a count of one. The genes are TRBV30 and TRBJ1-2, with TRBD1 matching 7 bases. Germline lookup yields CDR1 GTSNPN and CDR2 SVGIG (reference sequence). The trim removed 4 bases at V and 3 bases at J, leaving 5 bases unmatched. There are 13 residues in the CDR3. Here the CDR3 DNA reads TGTGCCTGGACAGGGGGGTTCGACTATGGCTACACCTTC. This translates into CAWTGGFDYGYTF.

The CDR3 sequence: CASSLGRAGTEAFF. The CDR3 DNA is TGTGCCAGCAGCTTAGGCAGGGCCGGGACTGAAGCTTTCTTT. The V and J genes are TRBV7-8 and TRBJ1-1, with D possibly being TRBD1 (5 bases). V was pared by 1 base and J by 5 bases, with 11 bases between. Germline CDR1 is SGHVS and CDR2 is FQNEAQ. The CDR3 length is 14 residues.

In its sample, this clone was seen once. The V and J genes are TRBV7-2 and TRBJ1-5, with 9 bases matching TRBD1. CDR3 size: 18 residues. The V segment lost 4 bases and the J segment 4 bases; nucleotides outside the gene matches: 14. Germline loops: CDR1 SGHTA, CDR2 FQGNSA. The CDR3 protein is CASSYLPGQGMGNQPQHF. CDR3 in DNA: TGTGCCAGCAGCTACTTACCGGGACAGGGTATGGGGAATCAGCCCCAGCATTTT.

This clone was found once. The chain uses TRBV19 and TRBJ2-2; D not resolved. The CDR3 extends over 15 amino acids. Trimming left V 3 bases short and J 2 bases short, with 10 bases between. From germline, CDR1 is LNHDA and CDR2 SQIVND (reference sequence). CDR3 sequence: CASSMERSNTGELFF. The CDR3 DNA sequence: TGTGCCAGTAGTATGGAGAGGTCCAACACCGGGGAGCTGTTTTTT.

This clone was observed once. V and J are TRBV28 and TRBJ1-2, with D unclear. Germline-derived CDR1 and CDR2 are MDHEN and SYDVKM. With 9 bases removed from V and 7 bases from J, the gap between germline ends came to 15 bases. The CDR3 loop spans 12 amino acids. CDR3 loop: CASKIALSGYTF. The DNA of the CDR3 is TGTGCCAGTAAGATAGCCTTGTCTGGCTACACCTTC.

CDR3 residues: CASRRDRDQPQHF. In DNA, the CDR3 is TGTGCCAGTCGCCGGGACAGAGATCAGCCCCAGCATTTT. V is TRBV19 and J is TRBJ1-5; 7 nucleotides agree with TRBD1. CDR1 is LNHDA, CDR2 SQIVND, per germline (reference sequence). The CDR3 runs 13 residues. V shed 8 bases and J 5 bases; nucleotides not matched to a gene: 6.

CDR3 DNA: TGTGCCAGTCGCCGGGACACAAAAGTGAACACCGGGGAGCTGTTTTTT. Translation gives CASRRDTKVNTGELFF. This sequence joins TRBV19 and TRBJ2-2, with D perhaps matching TRBD1 (6 bases). V lost 8 bases, J lost 1 base, and 17 bases lay in between. CDR3 size: 16 residues. The V gene's germline CDR1 is LNHDA and CDR2 SQIVND (reference sequence).

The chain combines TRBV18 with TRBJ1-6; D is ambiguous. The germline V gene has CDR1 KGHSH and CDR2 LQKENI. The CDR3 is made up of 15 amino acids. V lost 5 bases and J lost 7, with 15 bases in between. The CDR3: CASSTSGQRNSPLHF. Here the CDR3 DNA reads TGTGCCAGCTCAACAAGCGGGCAGAGAAATTCACCCCTCCACTTT.